This TCR beta chain derives from a study of blood T cell repertoires in COVID-19. Study details: The samples span acute and convalescent COVID-19 from the United States, Italy and Spain.

Germline V gene data show CDR1 as LNHDA and CDR2 as SQIVND (reference sequence). The CDR3 is 13 amino acids. J gave up 7 bases and V 6 bases, and 5 bases lay outside the gene matches. Clones were read by immunoSEQ multiplex PCR, and TCRdb kept only the in-frame ones, dropping some. The sample shows some 140,000 clones, 70% to 85% of them seen only once. The receptor was isolated from a woman aged 60 to 75 with acute or convalescent COVID-19. The V and J genes are TRBV19 and TRBJ1-4, with TRBD1 matching over 7 bases. The material sequenced was peripheral blood. CDR3 region: CASRQAGGEKLFF. The CDR3 DNA reads TGTGCCAGTAGACAGGCAGGGGGTGAAAAACTGTTTTTT.